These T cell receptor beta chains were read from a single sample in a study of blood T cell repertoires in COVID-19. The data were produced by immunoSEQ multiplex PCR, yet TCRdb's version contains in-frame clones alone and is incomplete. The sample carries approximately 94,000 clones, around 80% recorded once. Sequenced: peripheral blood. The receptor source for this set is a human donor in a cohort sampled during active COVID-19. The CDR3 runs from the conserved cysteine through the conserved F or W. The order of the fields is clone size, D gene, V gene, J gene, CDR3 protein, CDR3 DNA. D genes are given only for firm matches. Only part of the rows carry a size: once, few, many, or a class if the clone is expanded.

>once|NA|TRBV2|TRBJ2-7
CASGSLGGTYEQYF
TGTGCCAGCGGGAGCTTAGGCGGAACCTACGAGCAGTACTTC
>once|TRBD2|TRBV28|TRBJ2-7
CASRRGLAGVGYEQYF
TGTGCCAGCAGACGGGGACTAGCGGGAGTGGGCTACGAGCAGTACTTC
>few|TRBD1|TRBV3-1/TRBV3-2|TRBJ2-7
CASSPLRDRVYEQYF
TGTGCCAGCAGCCCCCTGAGGGACAGAGTCTACGAGCAGTACTTC
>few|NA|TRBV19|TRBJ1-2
CASSMAAGGYTF
TGTGCCAGTAGTATGGCGGCGGGTGGCTACACCTTC
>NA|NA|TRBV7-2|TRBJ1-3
CASSLAWGRGNTIYF
TGTGCCAGCAGCTTAGCGTGGGGGAGGGGAAACACCATATATTTT
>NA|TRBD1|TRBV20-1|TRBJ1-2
CSASRGAGTGDGYTF
TGCAGTGCTAGTCGCGGAGCCGGGACAGGGGATGGCTACACCTTC
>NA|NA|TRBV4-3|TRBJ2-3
CASSQFRDTQYF
TGCGCCAGCAGCCAATTCAGGGATACGCAGTATTTT
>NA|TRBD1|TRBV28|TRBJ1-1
CASSFLQTGALTEAFF
TGTGCCAGCAGTTTTCTACAGACAGGGGCGCTCACTGAAGCTTTCTTT
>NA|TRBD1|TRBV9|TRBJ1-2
CASSVGATGTGYGYTF
TGTGCCAGCAGCGTAGGCGCCACCGGGACAGGCTATGGCTACACCTTC
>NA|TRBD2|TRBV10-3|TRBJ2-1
CAISGAGVGFNEQFF
TGTGCCATCAGCGGGGCGGGGGTTGGTTTCAATGAGCAGTTCTTC
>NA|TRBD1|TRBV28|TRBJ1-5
CASSTGTVRQPQHF
TGTGCCAGCAGTACCGGGACAGTCCGGCAGCCCCAGCATTTT
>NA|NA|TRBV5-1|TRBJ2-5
CASSSVQETQYF
TGCGCCAGCAGTTCGGTACAAGAGACCCAGTACTTC
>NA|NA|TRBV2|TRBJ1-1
CASSVGRGNTEAFF
TGTGCCAGCAGTGTGGGCAGGGGGAACACTGAAGCTTTCTTT
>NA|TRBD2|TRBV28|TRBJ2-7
CASRPLAATYEQYF
TGTGCCAGCAGACCTCTAGCGGCTACCTACGAGCAGTACTTC
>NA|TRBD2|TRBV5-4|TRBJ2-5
CASSREASGQETQYF
TGTGCCAGCAGCCGTGAGGCTAGCGGACAAGAGACCCAGTACTTC
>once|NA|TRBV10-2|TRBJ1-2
CASSEARDGYTF
TGCGCCAGCAGTGAAGCCCGGGATGGCTACACCTTC
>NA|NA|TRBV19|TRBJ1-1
CASSPQTVNTEAFF
TGTGCCAGTAGTCCGCAGACAGTCAACACTGAAGCTTTCTTT
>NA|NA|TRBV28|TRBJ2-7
CASSSSPIPYEQYF
TGTGCCAGCAGCTCCTCCCCTATCCCCTACGAGCAGTACTTC
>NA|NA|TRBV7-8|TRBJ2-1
CASSRGEVFDEQFF
TGTGCCAGCAGCCGCGGGGAGGTTTTTGATGAGCAGTTCTTC
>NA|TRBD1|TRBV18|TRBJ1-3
CASSPLQGAGDSGNTIYF
TGTGCCAGCTCACCACTACAGGGGGCTGGAGACTCTGGAAACACCATATATTTT
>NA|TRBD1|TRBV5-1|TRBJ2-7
CASSLAGGQGYEQYF
TGCGCCAGCAGCTTGGCCGGAGGACAGGGCTACGAGCAGTACTTC
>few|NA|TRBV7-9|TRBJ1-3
CASSFGSGNTIYF
TGTGCCAGCAGCTTCGGTAGCGGAAACACCATATATTTT
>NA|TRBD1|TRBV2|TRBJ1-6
CASSTGGISPLHF
TGTGCCAGTTCGACAGGGGGCATCTCACCCCTCCACTTT
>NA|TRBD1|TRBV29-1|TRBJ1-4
CSVRRGRTNEKLFF
TGCAGCGTTCGGAGGGGGCGGACTAATGAAAAACTGTTTTTT
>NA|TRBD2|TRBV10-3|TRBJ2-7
CAISGLLAGSDAQYF
TGTGCCATCAGTGGGCTTCTAGCGGGATCCGACGCGCAGTACTTC
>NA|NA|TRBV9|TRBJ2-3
CASSPTGDTQYF
TGTGCCAGCAGCCCTACGGGGGATACGCAGTATTTT
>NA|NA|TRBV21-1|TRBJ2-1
CASSKEGLVRELYNEQFF
TGTGCCAGCAGCAAAGAGGGTCTGGTGCGGGAGCTCTACAATGAGCAGTTCTTC
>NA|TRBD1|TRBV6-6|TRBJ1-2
CASSTTGNYGYTF
TGTGCCAGCAGTACGACAGGGAACTATGGCTACACCTTC
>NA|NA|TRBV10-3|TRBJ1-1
CAASELMNTEAFF
TGTGCCGCCAGCGAGCTTATGAACACTGAAGCTTTCTTT
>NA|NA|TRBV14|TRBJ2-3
CASSQGSGVGLYTQYF
TGTGCCAGCAGCCAGGGTAGCGGTGTCGGACTCTATACGCAGTATTTT
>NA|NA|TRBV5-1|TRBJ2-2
CASTSGLAPGTGELFF
TGCGCCAGCACAAGTGGGTTGGCTCCGGGCACCGGGGAGCTGTTTTTT
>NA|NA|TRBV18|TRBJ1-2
CASSPTREVRRGYTF
TGTGCCAGCTCACCAACCAGGGAAGTTCGGCGTGGCTACACCTTC
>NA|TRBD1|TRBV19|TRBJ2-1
CASKGTGPDNEQFF
TGTGCCAGTAAGGGGACAGGTCCAGACAATGAGCAGTTCTTC
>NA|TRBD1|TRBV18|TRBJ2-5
CASSKAGTGGQETQYF
TGTGCCAGCTCTAAGGCCGGGACAGGGGGACAAGAGACCCAGTACTTC
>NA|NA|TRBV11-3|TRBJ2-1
CASSFHRAYNEQFF
TGTGCCAGCAGCTTTCACAGGGCCTACAATGAGCAGTTCTTC
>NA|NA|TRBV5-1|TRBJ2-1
CASSAGQIYNEQFF
TGCGCCAGCAGCGCCGGACAGATATACAATGAGCAGTTCTTC
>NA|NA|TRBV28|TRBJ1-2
CASSLFTDNYGYTF
TGTGCCAGCAGTTTATTTACAGATAACTATGGCTACACCTTC
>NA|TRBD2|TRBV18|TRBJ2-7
CASSPPSSGETRGQYF
TGTGCCAGCTCACCACCCAGTAGCGGGGAAACCCGAGGGCAGTACTTC
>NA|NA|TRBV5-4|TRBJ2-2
CASSLEGIRTGELFF
TGTGCCAGCAGCTTGGAGGGGATACGGACCGGGGAGCTGTTTTTT
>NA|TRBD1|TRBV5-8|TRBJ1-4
CAGDRGAGNEKLFF
TGTGCCGGGGACAGGGGAGCCGGGAATGAAAAACTGTTTTTT
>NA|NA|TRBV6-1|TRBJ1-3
CASSEVGRGSGNTIYF
TGTGCCAGCAGTGAAGTGGGCAGGGGTTCAGGAAACACCATATATTTT
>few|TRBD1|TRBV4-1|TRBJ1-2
CASSQYRGLTNYGYTF
TGCGCCAGCAGCCAGTACAGGGGGCTCACTAACTATGGCTACACCTTC
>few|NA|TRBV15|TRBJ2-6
CATSDWANVLTF
TGTGCCACCAGCGACTGGGCCAACGTCCTGACTTTC
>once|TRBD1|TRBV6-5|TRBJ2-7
CASSLPGTGNEQYF
TGTGCCAGCAGCCTCCCCGGGACAGGAAACGAGCAGTACTTC
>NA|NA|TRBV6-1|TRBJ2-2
CASSEVWPGELFF
TGTGCCAGCAGTGAAGTATGGCCCGGGGAGCTGTTTTTT
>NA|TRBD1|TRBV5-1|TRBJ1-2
CASSLAQGDYGYTF
TGCGCCAGCAGCTTGGCGCAGGGGGATTATGGCTACACCTTC
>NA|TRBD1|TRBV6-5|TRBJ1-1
CASSPGQGITEAFF
TGTGCCAGCAGCCCCGGACAGGGGATTACTGAAGCTTTCTTT
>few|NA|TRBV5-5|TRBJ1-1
CASSLAPGLNTEAFF
TGTGCCAGCAGCTTGGCACCAGGGTTGAACACTGAAGCTTTCTTT
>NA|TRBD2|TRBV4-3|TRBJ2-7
CASSQDTPRAGGTYEQYF
TGCGCCAGCAGCCAAGATACCCCGCGGGCGGGGGGCACCTACGAGCAGTACTTC